This TCR beta chain was captured by sequencing in a study of early T cells in non-severe SARS-CoV-2 infection. The study, taken as a whole, reports: In VDJdb matching, anti-spike CD8 responses were favored while private and CD4 specificities went missing.

The CDR3 contains 15 residues. Germline loops: CDR1 MNHNS, CDR2 SASEGT. The protocol attached unique molecular identifiers to individual cDNA molecules. Via MiXCR, TCRdb re-called the 5' RACE reads, giving one row per CDR3 protein. Of under 90,000 distinct CDR3 sequences in the sample, 14% were seen once. On this clonotype itself: Antigen: not known. One end of the junction fails to match germline, which may point to a read error.

The chain recombines TRBV6-1 with TRBJ1-6, with D unresolved. Material: whole blood. The TCR sequence derives from an adult who was a healthcare worker with PCR-confirmed SARS-CoV-2 infection or an uninfected control (not recorded which). Written as DNA, the CDR3 is TGCCCCAGCAGTGAAGAGGAGCAGTATAATTCACCCCTCCACTTT. Its protein product is CPSSEEEQYNSPLHF.